These 16 T cell receptor beta chains were all obtained from the same sample, sequenced in a study of control samples from healthy donors and cancer patients. TCRdb's table, derived via immunoSEQ multiplex PCR, lists solely in-frame clones and lacks some. This sample carries 100,000 to 150,000 clones, more than 75% of them seen once, and the ten largest clones take about 3%. Sequenced sample: blood. All receptors derive from a man between 60 and 70 years old in good health.

The chain recombines TRBV7-2 with TRBJ2-7; D unclear. CDR1 and CDR2 from the germline V gene are SGHTA and FQGNSA. Trimming shortened V by 5 bases and J by 5 bases, and 10 bases separated the two germline ends. The CDR3 extends over 12 amino acids. CDR3 protein: CASSRSTNEQYF. CDR3 DNA sequence: TGTGCCAGCAGCCGCTCCACGAACGAGCAGTACTTC.

The gene calls are TRBV10-3 and TRBJ2-7; TRBD2 is a possible D gene (5 bases). V lost 3 bases and J 1 base, leaving 7 bases between the germline ends. This CDR3 region has 13 residues. Germline values: CDR1 ENHRY, CDR2 SYGVKD. The DNA of the CDR3 is TGTGCCATCAGTGACGAGGGATCCTACGAGCAGTACTTC. It translates to CAISDEGSYEQYF.

The gene calls are TRBV2 and TRBJ1-2, with D possibly matching TRBD1 (5 bases). This CDR3 comprises 14 residues. V was trimmed by 1 base and J by 8 bases, leaving 14 bases between them. Germline V lookup: CDR1 SNHLY, CDR2 FYNNEI. For the CDR3, the DNA is TGTGCCAGCAGTGAAGATTCAGGGTTTATAGGCTACACCTTC. Amino acid sequence: CASSEDSGFIGYTF.

The gene calls are TRBV10-1 and TRBJ2-1; D perhaps matches TRBD2 (6 bases). The germline V gene encodes CDR1 WNHNN and CDR2 SYGVQD (reference sequence). The CDR3 length is 12 residues. Trimming cost V 8 bases and J 12 bases, with 17 bases left between them. The DNA for the CDR3 is TGCGCCAGCTCTACGGAGGGTACTGGGCAGTTCTTC. Translating gives CASSTEGTGQFF.

V and J are TRBV28 and TRBJ1-2, with 10 bases matching TRBD1. Losses at the gene ends were 6 bases for V and 5 bases for J; bases not matched to a gene: 9. This CDR3 region has 15 residues. Germline V lookup: CDR1 MDHEN, CDR2 SYDVKM. The chain's CDR3 is CASSPWGQGTYGYTF. CDR3 DNA sequence: TGTGCCAGCAGCCCCTGGGGACAGGGGACTTATGGCTACACCTTC.

This chain joins TRBV6-5 and TRBJ2-7; D may be TRBD1 (5 bases). V lost 10 bases, J lost 0 bases, and 13 bases lay in between. CDR3 length: 13 residues. Germline CDR1 reads MNHEY; CDR2 reads SVGAGI. CDR3 residues: CATKGPGSYEQYF. The CDR3 nucleotides read TGTGCCACCAAGGGGCCAGGCTCCTACGAGCAGTACTTC.

V and J are TRBV27 and TRBJ1-5; D is perhaps TRBD1 (5 bases). The V gene's germline CDR1 is MNHEY and CDR2 SMNVEV (reference sequence). The CDR3 consists of 14 residues. Trimming removed 6 bases from V and 2 bases from J, with 11 bases in between. The CDR3 sequence is CASRMGQGNQPQHF. The DNA for the CDR3 is TGTGCCAGCAGGATGGGGCAGGGCAATCAGCCCCAGCATTTT.

The rearrangement joins TRBV9 to TRBJ1-2; no definite D call. CDR1 SGDLS and CDR2 YYNGEE come from the germline V gene. The CDR3 runs 16 residues. Trimming cost V 0 bases and J 4 bases, with 16 bases left between them. CDR3 sequence: CASSVDMGGNGYGYTF. The CDR3 DNA reads TGTGCCAGCAGCGTAGATATGGGAGGGAACGGCTATGGCTACACCTTC.

CDR3 protein: CAWTTGIGQPQHF. The CDR3 nucleotides are TGTGCCTGGACAACAGGGATAGGACAGCCCCAGCATTTT. The chain recombines TRBV30 with TRBJ1-5; tentatively, D is TRBD1 (6 bases). V was trimmed by 4 bases and J by 7 bases, leaving 14 bases between them. This CDR3 has 13 amino acids. Germline V gene lookup returns CDR1 GTSNPN and CDR2 SVGIG (reference sequence).

The chain links TRBV10-1 to TRBJ1-2; possible D gene TRBD1, 6 bases. V was trimmed by 10 bases and J by 4 bases, leaving 13 bases between them. Germline V gene lookup returns CDR1 WNHNN and CDR2 SYGVQD (reference sequence). The CDR3 covers 12 residues. CDR3 protein: CANHRVTYGYTF. CDR3 in DNA: TGCGCCAACCACAGGGTCACCTATGGCTACACCTTC.

CDR3 sequence (DNA): TGTGCCACGTCGTCGGGCAGCCCTAATGAAAAACTGTTTTTT. Its translation: CATSSGSPNEKLFF. V usage is TRBV19 and J usage is TRBJ1-4; D gene ambiguous. Trimming shortened V by 10 bases and J by 3 bases, and 15 bases separated the two germline ends. The CDR3 runs to 14 residues. Germline assignment: CDR1 LNHDA and CDR2 SQIVND (reference sequence).

Only a few counts were recorded for this clone. This chain connects TRBV11-2 to TRBJ1-3, with TRBD1 matching over 7 bases. This CDR3 is 17 amino acids long. Germline CDR1 SGHAT, CDR2 FQNNGV. The trim removed 5 bases at V and 0 bases at J, leaving 10 bases unmatched. The CDR3 bases are TGTGCCAGCAGCAAACAGGGGCTCGCTCCCTCTGGAAACACCATATATTTT. This sequence encodes CASSKQGLAPSGNTIYF.

The chain carries TRBV11-3 and TRBJ2-5, with unresolved D. CDR1 is SGHNT, CDR2 YENEEA, per germline. This CDR3 contains 13 residues. V dropped 1 base and J dropped 1 base, with 4 bases sitting between them. The CDR3 nucleotides are TGTGCCAGCAGCTTAGGAGGCCAAGAGACCCAGTACTTC. Translation: CASSLGGQETQYF.

This chain uses TRBV7-9 with TRBJ2-7; 9 bases match TRBD1. Losses at the gene ends were 5 bases for V and 6 bases for J; bases not matched to a gene: 8. The CDR3 loop spans 14 amino acids. Per the germline V gene, CDR1 is SEHNR and CDR2 is FQNEAQ (reference sequence). As DNA, the CDR3 is TGTGCCAGCAGCAGCAGTGGGACAGGGTTCGAGCAGTACTTC. It codes for CASSSSGTGFEQYF.

The V gene is TRBV19, the J gene TRBJ1-2, with 7 bases identical to TRBD1. Trimming took 10 bases from V and 4 from J; bases not matched to a gene: 6. This CDR3 is 12 amino acids long. CDR1 and CDR2 (germline): LNHDA, SQIVND (reference sequence). CDR3 bases: TGTGCCACCTCGACAGGGCCCTATGGCTACACCTTC. Translated: CATSTGPYGYTF. The full variable domain, completed using reference TRBV19 and TRBJ1-2, is DGGITQSPKYLFRKEGQNVTLSCEQNLNHDAMYWYRQDPGQGLRLIYYSQIVNDFQKGDIAEGYSVSREKKESFPLTVTSAQKNPTAFYLCATSTGPYGYTFGSGTRLTVV.

The chain couples TRBV27 to TRBJ1-1; tentative D call: TRBD1 (6 bases). The CDR3 extends over 14 amino acids. Germline CDR1 MNHEY, CDR2 SMNVEV (reference sequence). Trimming took 5 bases from V and 7 from J, leaving 17 bases between them. CDR3 nucleotide sequence: TGTGCCAGCAGTCCAAACAGGGCTCTGCTTGAAGCTTTCTTT. It is translated as CASSPNRALLEAFF.